This T cell receptor (beta chain) came from a study of blood T cell repertoires in COVID-19. Overall study: There were acute and convalescent COVID-19 samples, and they came from the United States, Italy and Spain. Sample material is recorded as cDNA or gDNA derived from T cells, B-cell-depleted T cells, or PBMCs.

Per the authors' pipeline: Estimated nucleated cell counts came from reference gene primer amplification. Some clones are missing from TCRdb's copy, which holds only in-frame ones; the method was immunoSEQ multiplex PCR. The DNA gave D and trimming, while V, J and clone size come from that table. The sample shows some 40,000 clones, roughly 77% of them seen only once. The germline V gene has CDR1 SGHTA and CDR2 FQGTGA. There are 19 residues in the CDR3. The V and J ends lost 5 bases and 4 bases respectively, with 24 bases between them. Sequences were obtained from peripheral blood. This receptor was obtained from a man older than 75 with active or convalescent COVID-19. J is TRBJ2-6 and V is TRBV7-3; D remains unclear. DNA for the CDR3: TGTGCCAGCAGCCCGTATGCGAACCCTTATTCCCTGGGGGCCAACGTCCTGACTTTC. This translates into CASSPYANPYSLGANVLTF.